The 27 T cell receptor beta chains presented below share a single source sample, sequenced in a study of cytotoxic CD8 clonotypes in ibrutinib-treated CLL. Sequenced by immunoSEQ multiplex PCR; TCRdb stores in-frame clones only, minus some. In the table there are about 200,000 clones, 70% of which are singletons. Sequenced here: PBMCs, sampled after 12 months of ibrutinib treatment. The receptors derive from a human donor with chronic lymphocytic leukemia.

This clone was counted a few times. The gene calls are TRBV6-5 and TRBJ2-2; D ambiguous. Germline CDR1 MNHEY, CDR2 SVGAGI. The length of the CDR3 is 14 residues. With 5 bases removed from V and 6 bases from J, the gap between germline ends came to 13 bases. The CDR3: CASSNQRGAGELFF. In nucleotides, the CDR3 is TGTGCCAGCAGTAACCAACGTGGGGCCGGGGAGCTGTTTTTT.

The gene calls are TRBV27 and TRBJ1-1; no definite D call. The CDR3 is 13 residues long. V lost 11 bases and J 1 base, leaving 14 bases between the germline ends. CDR1 and CDR2 from the germline V gene are MNHEY and SMNVEV (reference sequence). The DNA for the CDR3 is TGTGCCGTGTCAAGGAAACAGAACACTGAAGCTTTCTTT. Protein: CAVSRKQNTEAFF.

This clone has more than one count but fewer than ten. V usage is TRBV11-2 and J usage is TRBJ2-3, with D possibly TRBD2 on 6 matching bases. Germline loops: CDR1 SGHAT, CDR2 FQNNGV. V lost 3 bases to trimming and J lost 6 bases, with 16 bases between them. This CDR3 is built from 15 residues. This CDR3 is CASSFDPGGWDTQYF. CDR3 DNA: TGTGCCAGCAGCTTCGATCCCGGGGGTTGGGATACGCAGTATTTT. Full variable domain (rest looked up from reference TRBV11-2 and TRBJ2-3): EAGVAQSPRYKIIEKRQSVAFWCNPISGHATLYWYQQILGQGPKLLIQFQNNGVVDDSQLPKDRFSAERLKGVDSTLKIQPAKLEDSAVYLCASSFDPGGWDTQYFGPGTRLTVL.

The chain uses TRBV2 and TRBJ2-7; no clear D gene. In germline, CDR1 is SNHLY, CDR2 FYNNEI. V dropped 3 bases and J dropped 4 bases, with 7 bases sitting between them. This CDR3 contains 12 residues. DNA of the CDR3: TGTGCCAGCAGTGACGGGTTATACGAGCAGTACTTC. It encodes CASSDGLYEQYF.

The genes are TRBV21-1 and TRBJ1-1. TRBV21-1 is a pseudogene segment. The CDR3 is made up of 14 amino acids. In DNA, the CDR3 is TGTGCCAGCAGCGCCCGGGTCGGAAACACTGAAGCTTTCTTT. This sequence encodes CASSARVGNTEAFF.

CDR3: CASSLWDGQQYF. The CDR3 DNA reads as TGTGCCAGCAGCTTGTGGGACGGACAGCAGTACTTC. The chain joins TRBV5-8 to TRBJ2-7; D assignment may be TRBD1 or TRBD2 (5 bases each). Trimming took off 1 base at V and 8 bases at J, with 10 bases between the two ends. CDR1 SGHTS and CDR2 YDEGEE come from the germline V gene. The CDR3 runs 12 residues.

This chain joins TRBV6-6 and TRBJ1-1, with 10 bases identical to TRBD1. V shed 5 bases, J shed 3 bases, and the junction held 3 bases outside the gene matches. CDR1 and CDR2 from the germline V gene are MNHNY and SVGAGI (reference sequence). The CDR3 sequence is 14 residues long. CDR3 sequence: CASSIGQGDTEAFF. The DNA for the CDR3 is TGTGCCAGCAGTATCGGACAGGGGGACACTGAAGCTTTCTTT.

This clone was observed a single time. The J gene is TRBJ1-5, the V gene TRBV28; possibly TRBD1 for D (6 bases). V lost 7 bases and J 1 base, leaving 17 bases between the germline ends. The CDR3 is made up of 16 amino acids. Germline loops: CDR1 MDHEN, CDR2 SYDVKM. CDR3 coding DNA: TGTGCCAGCACTCTGGCGGGGGGCTCGAGCAATCAGCCCCAGCATTTT. Translation: CASTLAGGSSNQPQHF.

V and J are TRBV28 and TRBJ2-3; 12 bases fit TRBD2. J was trimmed by 6 bases and V by 6 bases; bases with no gene match: 7. This CDR3 has 15 residues. Germline values: CDR1 MDHEN, CDR2 SYDVKM. CDR3 region: CASREASGRGDTQYF. The DNA for the CDR3 is TGTGCCAGCAGAGAGGCTAGCGGGAGGGGGGATACGCAGTATTTT.

The chain couples TRBV9 to TRBJ1-4; 8 positions agree with TRBD1. The CDR3 spans 15 residues. Trimming took 3 bases from V and 8 from J; bases not matched to a gene: 9. In germline, CDR1 is SGDLS, CDR2 YYNGEE. The CDR3 reads CASSAIQGGKEKLFF. CDR3 DNA: TGTGCCAGCAGCGCGATACAGGGGGGGAAAGAAAAACTGTTTTTT.

This clone appeared a few times. The J gene is TRBJ1-4, the V gene TRBV15, with D perhaps matching TRBD1 (6 bases). The germline gives CDR1 LNHNV, CDR2 YYDKDF (reference sequence). This CDR3 is 19 amino acids long. Trimming cost V 2 bases and J 7 bases, with 26 bases left between them. CDR3 loop: CATSRKFGTKGGLVEKLFF. CDR3 sequence (DNA): TGTGCCACCAGCAGAAAGTTTGGGACTAAGGGGGGCTTGGTTGAAAAACTGTTTTTT.

This clone was detected a few times. The chain combines TRBV7-9 with TRBJ2-1; 7 nucleotides align to TRBD2. Trimming took 3 bases from V and 7 from J; bases not matched to a gene: 15. Per germline, CDR1 SEHNR and CDR2 FQNEAQ (reference sequence). The CDR3 loop spans 17 amino acids. CDR3 coding DNA: TGTGCCAGCAGCTTTCTCCCAGGCTTAGGGCGGGGGAATGAGCAGTTCTTC. It is translated as CASSFLPGLGRGNEQFF.

The V gene is TRBV5-1, the J gene TRBJ1-3, with D perhaps matching TRBD1 (6 bases). The V gene's germline CDR1 is SGHRS and CDR2 YFSETQ. Deletions cut 1 base from V and 2 bases from J, with 16 bases between. This CDR3 spans 17 amino acids. CDR3 coding DNA: TGCGCCAGCAGCTTGTTGAGTCCGAGGACAGCTGGAAACACCATATATTTT. Its translation: CASSLLSPRTAGNTIYF.

The chain has TRBV5-1 and TRBJ2-3, with a possible D match to TRBD1 (6 bases). The ends were cut back, 4 bases at V and 2 bases at J, with 8 bases in the middle. Germline loops: CDR1 SGHRS, CDR2 YFSETQ. This CDR3 contains 13 residues. In DNA, the CDR3 is TGCGCCAGCAGCCAGGGACACACAGATACGCAGTATTTT. Encoded protein: CASSQGHTDTQYF.

Only a few counts were recorded for this clone. The chain combines TRBV6-5 with TRBJ1-2; 9 positions agree with TRBD1. The germline V gene has CDR1 MNHEY and CDR2 SVGAGI. The length of the CDR3 is 14 residues. V shed 2 bases and J 5 bases; nucleotides not matched to a gene: 3. CDR3: CASSYAGQGYGYTF. The CDR3 nucleotides are TGTGCCAGCAGTTACGCCGGACAGGGGTATGGCTACACCTTC.

The gene calls are TRBV5-1 and TRBJ2-7; no definite D call. V was cut by 4 bases and J by 1 base, with 9 bases left in between. Looked up from germline, CDR1 is SGHRS and CDR2 is YFSETQ. This CDR3 is 13 amino acids long. CDR3 sequence reads: CASSRERSYEQYF. CDR3 nucleotides: TGCGCCAGCAGCCGAGAACGATCCTACGAGCAGTACTTC.

CDR3 amino acids: CAISHTGLAGEQYF. The CDR3 bases are TGTGCCATCAGTCACACGGGACTAGCGGGCGAGCAGTACTTC. The gene calls are TRBV10-3 and TRBJ2-7, with 12 bases identical to TRBD2. This CDR3 contains 14 residues. The trim removed 5 bases at V and 6 bases at J, leaving 5 bases unmatched. Germline V gives CDR1 ENHRY, CDR2 SYGVKD.

The CDR3 region has the DNA TGTGCCAGCAGCTTAGTCCCCACAGGGGTAGGCGAGCAGTACTTC. Its protein is CASSLVPTGVGEQYF. This chain joins TRBV7-2 and TRBJ2-7, with 7 bases identical to TRBD1. The germline V gene encodes CDR1 SGHTA and CDR2 FQGNSA. The CDR3 loop spans 15 amino acids. Trimming took 1 base from V and 6 from J; bases not matched to a gene: 9.

The V gene is TRBV15, the J gene TRBJ2-1, with 8 bases identical to TRBD1. J lost 9 bases, V lost 5 bases, and 24 bases had no gene match. The CDR3 spans 19 residues. The germline gives CDR1 LNHNV, CDR2 YYDKDF (reference sequence). The CDR3 region is CATSVSGGSLAWSRVEQFF. DNA of the CDR3: TGTGCCACCAGCGTATCAGGGGGCTCGCTAGCATGGAGTAGGGTTGAGCAGTTCTTC.

This chain links TRBV5-5 with TRBJ1-5; 7 nucleotides align to TRBD1. After removal of 0 bases from V and 7 bases from J, the junction contained 7 bases not matched to a gene. Germline CDR1 is SGHKS and CDR2 is YYEKEE (reference sequence). This CDR3 comprises 15 residues. The CDR3 loop reads CASSLETGAWQPQHF. CDR3 bases: TGTGCCAGCAGCTTGGAAACAGGGGCTTGGCAGCCCCAGCATTTT.

This clone was recorded a few times. The V call is TRBV5-4, the J call TRBJ2-1; TRBD2 matches at 8 bases. Looked up from germline, CDR1 is SGHNT and CDR2 is YYREEE (reference sequence). CDR3 size: 16 residues. The ends lost 6 bases at V and 4 bases at J; junction bases unmatched: 12. The chain's CDR3 is CASTPLERESYNEQFF. The CDR3 DNA follows: TGTGCCAGCACCCCTTTGGAGCGGGAGTCTTACAATGAGCAGTTCTTC.

The V gene is TRBV18, the J gene TRBJ1-2; D is undetermined. V shed 3 bases and J shed 3 bases, with 8 bases lying between them. This CDR3 has 13 amino acids. Germline CDR1 is KGHSH and CDR2 is LQKENI. CDR3 DNA sequence: TGTGCCAGCTCACCGGCCCGGGACTATGGCTACACCTTC. Protein product: CASSPARDYGYTF.

J is TRBJ1-2 and V is TRBV5-1; D unresolved. Trimming pared 1 base from V and 4 bases from J, leaving 11 bases between. This CDR3 comprises 14 residues. Germline CDR1 and CDR2: SGHRS and YFSETQ. The CDR3 nucleotides read TGCGCCAGCAGCTTGTATGGGGTTACCTATGGCTACACCTTC. This translates into CASSLYGVTYGYTF.

This chain links TRBV7-3 with TRBJ1-1, with D unclear. The CDR3 extends over 13 amino acids. Trimming pared 5 bases from V and 5 bases from J, leaving 12 bases between. Germline values: CDR1 SGHTA, CDR2 FQGTGA. The CDR3 DNA is TGTGCCAGCAGCGGCTCCAGCGGGACTGAAGCTTTCTTT. Translated, it gives CASSGSSGTEAFF.

V is TRBV20-1 and J is TRBJ2-7, with 8 bases that match TRBD1. In germline, CDR1 is DFQATT, CDR2 SNEGSKA (reference sequence). The trim removed 6 bases at V and 7 bases at J, leaving 5 bases unmatched. The CDR3 runs 11 residues. The CDR3 DNA sequence: TGCAGTGCAAGGACAGGGAGGGAGCAGTACTTC. Its translation: CSARTGREQYF.

The J gene is TRBJ2-1, the V gene TRBV5-1; a weak D match, TRBD1 (5 bases). V was cut by 0 bases and J by 2 bases, with 15 bases left in between. The CDR3 covers 17 residues. Germline lookup yields CDR1 SGHRS and CDR2 YFSETQ. The CDR3, as DNA: TGCGCCAGCAGCTTGGAATCAGGGTTCGGCACCTACAATGAGCAGTTCTTC. Protein sequence: CASSLESGFGTYNEQFF.

This sequence joins TRBV7-9 and TRBJ1-5; 9 bases match TRBD1. CDR3 size: 18 residues. Germline assignment: CDR1 SEHNR and CDR2 FQNEAQ (reference sequence). With 5 bases clipped from V and 3 bases from J, the junction kept 14 bases outside the gene matches. The CDR3 sequence is CASSRGQGVGWANQPQHF. The CDR3, as DNA: TGTGCCAGCAGCCGGGGACAGGGAGTTGGATGGGCCAATCAGCCCCAGCATTTT. The full variable domain, rest sourced from reference TRBV7-9 and TRBJ1-5, is DTGVSQNPRHKITKRGQNVTFRCDPISEHNRLYWYRQTLGQGPEFLTYFQNEAQLEKSRLLSDRFSAERPKGSFSTLEIQRTEQGDSAMYLCASSRGQGVGWANQPQHFGDGTRLSIL.